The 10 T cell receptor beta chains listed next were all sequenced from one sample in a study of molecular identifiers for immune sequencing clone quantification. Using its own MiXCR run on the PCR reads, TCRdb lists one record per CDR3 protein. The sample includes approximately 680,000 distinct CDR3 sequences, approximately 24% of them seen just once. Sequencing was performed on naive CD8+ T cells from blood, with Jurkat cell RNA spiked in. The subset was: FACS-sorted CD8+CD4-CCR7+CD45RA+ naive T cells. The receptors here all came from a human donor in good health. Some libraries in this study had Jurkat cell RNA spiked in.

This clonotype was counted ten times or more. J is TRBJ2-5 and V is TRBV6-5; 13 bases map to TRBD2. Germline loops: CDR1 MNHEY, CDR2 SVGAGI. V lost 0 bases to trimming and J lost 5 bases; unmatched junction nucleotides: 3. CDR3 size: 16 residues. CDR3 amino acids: CASSYSTSGGVETQYF. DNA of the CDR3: TGTGCCAGCAGTTACTCAACTAGCGGGGGGGTTGAGACCCAGTACTTC.

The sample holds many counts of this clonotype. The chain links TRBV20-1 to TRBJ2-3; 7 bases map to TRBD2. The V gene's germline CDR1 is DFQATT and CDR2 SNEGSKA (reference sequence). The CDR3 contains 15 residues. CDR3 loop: CSAEGLAEYTDTQYF. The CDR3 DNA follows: TGCAGCGCAGAGGGGCTAGCGGAATACACAGATACGCAGTATTTT.

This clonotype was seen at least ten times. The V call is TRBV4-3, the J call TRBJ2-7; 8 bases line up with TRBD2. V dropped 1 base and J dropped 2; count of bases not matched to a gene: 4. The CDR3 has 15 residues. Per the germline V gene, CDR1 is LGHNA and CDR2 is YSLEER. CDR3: CASSQGSRGAYEQYF. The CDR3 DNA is TGCGCCAGCAGCCAAGGCTCGCGGGGGGCCTACGAGCAGTACTTC.

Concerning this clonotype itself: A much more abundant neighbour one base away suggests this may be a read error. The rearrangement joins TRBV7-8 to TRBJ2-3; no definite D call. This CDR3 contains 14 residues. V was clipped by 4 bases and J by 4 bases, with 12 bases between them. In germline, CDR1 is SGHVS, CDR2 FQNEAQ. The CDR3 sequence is CASSSLQPADTQYF. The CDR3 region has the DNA TGTGCCAGCAGCTCTCTACAGCCGGCAGATACGCAGTATTTT.

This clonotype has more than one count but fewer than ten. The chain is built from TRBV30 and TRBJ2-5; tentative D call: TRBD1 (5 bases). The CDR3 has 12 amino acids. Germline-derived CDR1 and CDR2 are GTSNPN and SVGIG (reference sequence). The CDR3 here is CATRQLQETQYF. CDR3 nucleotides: TGTGCAACCAGACAGCTACAAGAGACCCAGTACTTC.

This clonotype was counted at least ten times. In DNA, the CDR3 is TGTGCCAGCAGTTACGAGGTTTCCAGCACAGATACGCAGTATTTT. It yields the protein CASSYEVSSTDTQYF. V usage is TRBV6-2 or TRBV6-3 and J usage is TRBJ2-3; D unresolved. The CDR3 runs 15 residues. Trimming removed 2 bases at V and 0 bases at J, with 9 bases between. CDR1 MNHEY and CDR2 SVGEGT come from the germline V gene.

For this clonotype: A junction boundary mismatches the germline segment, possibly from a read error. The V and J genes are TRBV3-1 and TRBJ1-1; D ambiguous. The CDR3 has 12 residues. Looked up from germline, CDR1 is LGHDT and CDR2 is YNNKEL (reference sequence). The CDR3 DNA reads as TGTGCCAGCAGCCCGGGAGTCACTGAAGCTTCCTTT. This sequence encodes CASSPGVTEASF. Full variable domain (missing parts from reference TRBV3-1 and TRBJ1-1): DTAVSQTPKYLVTQMGNDKSIKCEQNLGHDTMYWYKQDSKKFLKIMFSYNNKELIINETVPNRFSPKSPDKAHLNLHINSLELGDSAVYFCASSPGVTEASFGQGTRLTVV.

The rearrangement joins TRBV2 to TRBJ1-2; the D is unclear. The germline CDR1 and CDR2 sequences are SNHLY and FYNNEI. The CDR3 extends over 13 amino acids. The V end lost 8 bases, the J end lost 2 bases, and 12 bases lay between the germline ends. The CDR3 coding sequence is TGTGCCAGCGCGGGGAGCCAGAACTATGGCTACACCTTC. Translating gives CASAGSQNYGYTF.

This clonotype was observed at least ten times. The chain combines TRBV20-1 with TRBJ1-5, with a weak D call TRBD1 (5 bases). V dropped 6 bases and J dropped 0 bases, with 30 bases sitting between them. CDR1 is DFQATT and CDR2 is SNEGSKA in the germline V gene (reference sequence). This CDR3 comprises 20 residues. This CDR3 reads CSARSRTAPGDSYSNQPQHF. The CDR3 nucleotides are TGCAGTGCCAGATCTCGGACCGCACCGGGTGACAGTTATAGCAATCAGCCCCAGCATTTT.

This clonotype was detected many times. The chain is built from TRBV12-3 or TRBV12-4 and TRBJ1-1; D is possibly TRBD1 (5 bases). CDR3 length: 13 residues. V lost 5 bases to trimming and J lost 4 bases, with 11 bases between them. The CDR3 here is CASSTREGTEAFF. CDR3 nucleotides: TGTGCCAGCAGTACCAGGGAGGGCACTGAAGCTTTCTTT.